The 11 T cell receptor beta chains below were found in one sample sequenced in a study of human T cells and chemical hapten exposure. Time point described: pre-sensitization, week 0. Noted treatment: therapeutic diphenylcyclopropenone sensitization with weekly scalp DPC. TCRdb re-analysed the RACE reads in MiXCR, keeping a single row per CDR3 protein. This sample has around 200,000 distinct CDR3 sequences, with 25% to 35% found just once. Source: whole blood, taken in connection with sensitization to the hapten diphenylcyclopropenone (DPC). These receptors all stem from a woman aged 30 to 39 with alopecia areata. Some clones in this sample may be carry-over from other donors' samples.

The V gene is TRBV19, the J gene TRBJ2-3; D is perhaps TRBD2 (7 bases). With 3 bases removed from V and 6 bases from J, the gap between germline ends came to 16 bases. CDR3 length equals 15 residues. Germline V gene sequence: CDR1 LNHDA, CDR2 SQIVND (reference sequence). The CDR3 sequence is CASSMGGPGGDTQYF. As DNA, the CDR3 is TGTGCCAGTAGTATGGGGGGGCCCGGTGGGGATACGCAGTATTTT.

This chain joins TRBV7-9 and TRBJ1-3; D is undetermined. Germline V lookup: CDR1 SEHNR, CDR2 FQNEAQ (reference sequence). The CDR3 covers 12 residues. Trimming took 4 bases from V and 5 from J, leaving 6 bases between them. CDR3 DNA: TGTGCCAGCAGCTCCTACCGAAACACCATATATTTT. Translated, it gives CASSSYRNTIYF.

J is TRBJ1-2 and V is TRBV7-2; D might be TRBD1 (5 bases). CDR1 is SGHTA and CDR2 is FQGNSA in the germline V gene. The CDR3 covers 15 residues. Trimming took 4 bases from V and 4 from J, leaving 16 bases between them. The CDR3 spells CASSSQGGPGYGYTF. CDR3 in DNA: TGTGCCAGCAGCTCCCAGGGAGGGCCGGGCTATGGCTACACCTTC.

This chain joins TRBV7-9 and TRBJ2-1; the match to TRBD2 covers 13 bases. The J segment lost 5 bases and the V segment lost 5 bases, leaving 3 bases of the junction unmatched. The CDR3 has 15 residues. Germline CDR1 and CDR2: SEHNR and FQNEAQ (reference sequence). The CDR3 DNA reads as TGTGCCAGCAGCCAAGGGACTAGCGGGAACAATGAGCAGTTCTTC. Its translation: CASSQGTSGNNEQFF. The full variable domain, its missing parts supplied by reference TRBV7-9 and TRBJ2-1, is DTGVSQNPRHKITKRGQNVTFRCDPISEHNRLYWYRQTLGQGPEFLTYFQNEAQLEKSRLLSDRFSAERPKGSFSTLEIQRTEQGDSAMYLCASSQGTSGNNEQFFGPGTRLTVL.

The V and J genes are TRBV6-6 and TRBJ1-4, with TRBD1 matching over 11 bases. Per the germline V gene, CDR1 is MNHNY and CDR2 is SVGAGI (reference sequence). V gave up 3 bases and J gave up 4 bases; unmatched junction bases: 7. The CDR3 runs 17 residues. The CDR3 spells CASSYSGTGGFNEKLFF. The DNA of the CDR3 is TGTGCCAGCAGTTATTCCGGGACAGGGGGTTTTAATGAAAAACTGTTTTTT.

The chain carries TRBV4-2 and TRBJ1-4, with unresolved D. The germline V and J ends were trimmed by 2 bases and 5 bases, with 6 bases remaining between them. Germline V gene lookup returns CDR1 LGHNA and CDR2 YNFKEQ. The CDR3 runs to 13 residues. The DNA of the CDR3 is TGTGCCAGCAGCCAACCAGGCAATGAAAAACTGTTTTTT. As protein: CASSQPGNEKLFF.

This chain links TRBV3-1 with TRBJ1-1; possible D gene TRBD1, 6 bases. The length of the CDR3 is 16 residues. Germline loops: CDR1 LGHDT, CDR2 YNNKEL (reference sequence). The germline V and J ends were trimmed by 0 bases and 0 bases, with 11 bases remaining between them. The CDR3 is CASSQDAGTLNTEAFF. CDR3 DNA sequence: TGTGCCAGCAGCCAAGATGCTGGGACACTGAACACTGAAGCTTTCTTT.

This sequence joins TRBV9 and TRBJ2-3; 14 bases line up with TRBD2. This CDR3 spans 18 amino acids. Unmatched junction bases numbered 7, after V lost 4 bases and J lost 0 bases. CDR1 is SGDLS and CDR2 is YYNGEE in the germline V gene. As DNA, the CDR3 is TGTGCCAGCAGCCGACTAGCGGGGGGGCATACTAGCACAGATACGCAGTATTTT. Translation: CASSRLAGGHTSTDTQYF.

J is TRBJ2-7 and V is TRBV25-1, with D possibly TRBD2 on 5 matching bases. The CDR3 is made up of 15 amino acids. V gave up 5 bases and J gave up 3 bases, with 17 bases separating them. The germline V gene encodes CDR1 MGHDK and CDR2 SYGVNS. The CDR3 DNA is TGTGCCAGCAGTTCCCCCGCGGGCGACGGCTACGAGCAGTACTTC. Translating gives CASSSPAGDGYEQYF.

This clonotype turned up a few times. V usage is TRBV14 and J usage is TRBJ2-5; D ambiguous. In germline, CDR1 is SGHDN, CDR2 FVKESK. Trimming shortened V by 4 bases and J by 0 bases, and 12 bases separated the two germline ends. The CDR3 totals 15 residues. The CDR3 coding sequence is TGTGCCAGCAGCCTCCTGCTAGAGAACCAAGAGACCCAGTACTTC. Its protein is CASSLLLENQETQYF.

V is TRBV19 and J is TRBJ1-2; D unresolved. Germline V gene lookup returns CDR1 LNHDA and CDR2 SQIVND (reference sequence). V was trimmed by 7 bases and J by 2 bases, leaving 11 bases between them. The CDR3 totals 13 residues. The CDR3 loop reads CASNPRVNYGYTF. As DNA, the CDR3 is TGTGCCAGTAACCCTCGGGTGAACTATGGCTACACCTTC.